The 14 T cell receptor beta chains in this list originate from one sample, sequenced in a study of regulatory T cells in long-lasting Graves disease. Arm-PCR of CDR3 regions and iRepertoire HTBI primers were the basis on which TCR beta libraries were built. TCRdb passed the multiplex PCR reads through MiXCR, listing each CDR3 protein once. Here the sample spans 400,000 to 550,000 distinct CDR3 sequences, just under 15% being singletons. Indicated time point: newly diagnosed GD, antithyroid drugs for less than 3 months. After RNA was extracted from PBMCs, the TCR library was made from it. Separately, the same data were catalogued under a study of T cells in Graves' hyperthyroidism and ophthalmopathy.

The sample here was peripheral blood mononuclear cells (PBMCs), taken at new diagnosis, from a patient treated with antithyroid drugs. These receptors were taken from a woman in her twenties or thirties with Graves disease.

This clonotype has at least ten counts. V and J are TRBV18 and TRBJ1-1, with D uncertain. V was cut by 3 bases and J by 4 bases, with 9 bases left in between. Germline-derived CDR1 and CDR2 are KGHSH and LQKENI. The CDR3 runs to 13 residues. CDR3 loop: CASSPWGVTEAFF. The CDR3 DNA reads TGTGCCAGCTCACCGTGGGGAGTCACTGAAGCTTTCTTT.

The chain has TRBV5-1 and TRBJ2-7; 9 nucleotides align to TRBD2. CDR3 size: 15 residues. Germline trimming cut 2 bases from V and 2 bases from J; bases unmatched to any gene: 5. Germline-derived CDR1 and CDR2 are SGHRS and YFSETQ. CDR3 sequence reads: CASSFNSGSPYEQYF. DNA of the CDR3: TGCGCCAGCAGCTTCAATAGCGGGAGTCCCTACGAGCAGTACTTC.

This chain's CDR3 is CATSDRQNNSPLHF. CDR3 coding DNA: TGTGCCACCAGTGATCGACAAAATAATTCACCCCTCCACTTT. The chain recombines TRBV24-1 with TRBJ1-6; no clear D gene. The germline V gene encodes CDR1 KGHDR and CDR2 SFDVKD. V lost 3 bases and J 5 bases, leaving 7 bases between the germline ends. The CDR3 is made up of 14 amino acids.

This clonotype was observed many times. This chain uses TRBV5-1 with TRBJ2-2; D is uncertain. Germline V gene data show CDR1 as SGHRS and CDR2 as YFSETQ. Trimming removed 0 bases at V and 2 bases at J, with 11 bases between. There are 16 residues in the CDR3. The CDR3 sequence: CASSLDYGSNTGELFF. The CDR3 DNA sequence: TGCGCCAGCAGCTTGGATTACGGAAGTAACACCGGGGAGCTGTTTTTT.

This clonotype was seen only a few times. The genes are TRBV24-1 and TRBJ2-2; TRBD2 matches at 10 bases. V trimming: 4 bases; J trimming: 3 bases; junction bases outside the gene matches: 19. The CDR3 runs 21 residues. Germline V gene lookup returns CDR1 KGHDR and CDR2 SFDVKD. The DNA of the CDR3 is TGTGCCACCAGTGAGTTAAGCCCCAATATGCGTAGCGGGAGGCACACCGGGGAGCTGTTTTTT. Translated, it gives CATSELSPNMRSGRHTGELFF.

The chain joins TRBV3-1 to TRBJ2-1; 10 bases match TRBD2. The germline gives CDR1 LGHDT, CDR2 YNNKEL (reference sequence). The CDR3 contains 16 residues. J gave up 6 bases and V 0 bases, and 5 bases lay outside the gene matches. For the CDR3, the DNA is TGTGCCAGCAGCCAAGATCGTCTAGCGGGAGTCAATGAGCAGTTCTTC. It codes for CASSQDRLAGVNEQFF.

This clonotype was counted ten times or more. This chain connects TRBV3-1 to TRBJ2-1, with D maybe TRBD2 (6 bases). This CDR3 has 17 residues. Trimming pared 3 bases from V and 5 bases from J, leaving 20 bases between. Per germline, CDR1 LGHDT and CDR2 YNNKEL (reference sequence). The CDR3 protein is CASSQVVGVSGNNEQFF. CDR3 in DNA: TGTGCCAGCAGCCAGGTTGTGGGTGTTAGCGGAAACAATGAGCAGTTCTTC.

The rearrangement joins TRBV12-3 or TRBV12-4 to TRBJ2-3, with 13 bases lining up with TRBD2. V shed 7 bases, J shed 0 bases, and the junction held 7 bases outside the gene matches. This CDR3 is built from 17 residues. In DNA form, the CDR3 reads TGTGCCAGCACCAAGACTAGCGGGAGGAAAAGCACAGATACGCAGTATTTT. Translated, it gives CASTKTSGRKSTDTQYF.

This clonotype was seen many times. CDR3 region: CASRRDSNTGELFF. DNA for the CDR3: TGTGCCAGCAGGAGGGACTCTAACACCGGGGAGCTGTTTTTT. The genes are TRBV6-1 and TRBJ2-2; TRBD2 might be the D (6 bases). V dropped 6 bases and J dropped 2 bases, with 10 bases sitting between them. This CDR3 contains 14 residues. Looked up from germline, CDR1 is MNHNS and CDR2 is SASEGT.

This clonotype was detected ten times or more. The V gene is TRBV7-8, the J gene TRBJ2-7; 12 nucleotides match TRBD2. The V segment lost 6 bases and the J segment 5 bases; nucleotides outside the gene matches: 5. This CDR3 contains 14 residues. Germline CDR1 SGHVS, CDR2 FQNEAQ. The CDR3 DNA reads TGTGCCAGCAGGACTAGCGGGAGTAGCCACGAGCAGTACTTC. Translation: CASRTSGSSHEQYF.

This clonotype has a count of ten or more. This chain links TRBV18 with TRBJ2-1; 10 positions agree with TRBD2. V gave up 5 bases and J gave up 4 bases; unmatched junction bases: 8. Germline V lookup: CDR1 KGHSH, CDR2 LQKENI. The CDR3 consists of 16 residues. As DNA, the CDR3 is TGTGCCAGCTCAACTATCGGGACTAGCGATTACAATGAGCAGTTCTTC. The encoded protein is CASSTIGTSDYNEQFF.

This clonotype was recorded many times. The chain joins TRBV4-1 to TRBJ2-7, with 12 bases that match TRBD2. Losses at the gene ends were 6 bases for V and 3 bases for J; bases not matched to a gene: 9. Looked up from germline, CDR1 is MGHRA and CDR2 is YSYEKL. The CDR3 has 16 amino acids. The CDR3 protein is CASRRTGLAGVYEQYF. The DNA of the CDR3 is TGCGCCAGCAGACGTACGGGACTAGCGGGTGTCTACGAGCAGTACTTC.

This clonotype appeared many times. The V and J genes are TRBV5-1 and TRBJ2-5, with 7 bases aligning to TRBD1. The CDR3 length is 14 residues. V was pared by 7 bases and J by 1 base, with 7 bases of the junction left unmatched. Germline V gene data show CDR1 as SGHRS and CDR2 as YFSETQ. The CDR3 nucleotides read TGCGCCAGCGAAAGAGGGGGCTCCCAAGAGACCCAGTACTTC. Protein sequence: CASERGGSQETQYF.

Many counts were recorded for this clonotype. The V gene is TRBV20-1, the J gene TRBJ2-3, with TRBD2 as a possible D gene (6 bases). Between the trimmed V and J ends, which lost 4 bases and 0 bases, there was a span of 26 bases. This CDR3 is built from 19 residues. Germline V lookup: CDR1 DFQATT, CDR2 SNEGSKA (reference sequence). The CDR3 sequence: CSATVAAPDRGLSTDTQYF. The CDR3 nucleotides read TGCAGTGCTACGGTGGCAGCCCCGGACCGGGGACTCAGCACAGATACGCAGTATTTT.